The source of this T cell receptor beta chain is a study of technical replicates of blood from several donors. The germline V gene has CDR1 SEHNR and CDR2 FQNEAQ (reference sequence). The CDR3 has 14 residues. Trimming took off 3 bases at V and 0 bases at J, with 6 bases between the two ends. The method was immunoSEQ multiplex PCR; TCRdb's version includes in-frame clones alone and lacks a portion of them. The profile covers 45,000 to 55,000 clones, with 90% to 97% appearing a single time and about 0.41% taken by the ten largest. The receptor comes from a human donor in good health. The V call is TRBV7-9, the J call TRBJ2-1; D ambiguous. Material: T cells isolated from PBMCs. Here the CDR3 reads CASSFQNSYNEQFF. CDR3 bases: TGTGCCAGCAGCTTTCAAAACTCCTACAATGAGCAGTTCTTC.